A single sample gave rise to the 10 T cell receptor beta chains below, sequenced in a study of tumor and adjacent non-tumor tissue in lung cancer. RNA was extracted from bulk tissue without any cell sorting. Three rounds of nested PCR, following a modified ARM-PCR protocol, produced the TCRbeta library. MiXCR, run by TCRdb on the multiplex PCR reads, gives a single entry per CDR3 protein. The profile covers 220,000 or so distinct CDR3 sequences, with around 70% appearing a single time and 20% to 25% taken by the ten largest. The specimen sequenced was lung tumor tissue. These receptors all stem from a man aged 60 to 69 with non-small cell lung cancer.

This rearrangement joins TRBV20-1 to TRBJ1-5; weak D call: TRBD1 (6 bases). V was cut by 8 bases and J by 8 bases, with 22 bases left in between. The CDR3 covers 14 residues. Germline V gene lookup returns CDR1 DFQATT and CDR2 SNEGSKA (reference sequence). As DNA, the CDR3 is TGCAGTACGGGAACCGGGACACCTGTCGAGCCCCAGCATTTT. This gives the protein CSTGTGTPVEPQHF.

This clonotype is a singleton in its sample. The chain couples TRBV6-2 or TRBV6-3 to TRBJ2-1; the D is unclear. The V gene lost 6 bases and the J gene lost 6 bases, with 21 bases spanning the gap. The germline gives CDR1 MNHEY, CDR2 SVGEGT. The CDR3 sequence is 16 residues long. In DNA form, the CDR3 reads TGTGCCAGCAGCAAACCAGATGGGGATCTTCCCAATGAGCAGTTCTTC. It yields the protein CASSKPDGDLPNEQFF.

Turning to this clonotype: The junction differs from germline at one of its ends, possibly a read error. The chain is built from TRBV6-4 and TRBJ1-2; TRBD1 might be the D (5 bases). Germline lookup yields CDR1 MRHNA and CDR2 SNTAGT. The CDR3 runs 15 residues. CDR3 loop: CTSSDSGGSNYGYTF. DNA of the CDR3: TGTACCAGCAGTGACTCGGGGGGGAGTAACTATGGCTACACCTTC.

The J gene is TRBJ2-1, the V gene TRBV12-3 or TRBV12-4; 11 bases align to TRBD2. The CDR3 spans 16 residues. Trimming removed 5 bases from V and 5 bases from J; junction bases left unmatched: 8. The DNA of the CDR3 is TGTGCCAGCAGTCCGATCGATAGCGGGAGGGACAATGAGCAGTTCTTC. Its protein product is CASSPIDSGRDNEQFF.

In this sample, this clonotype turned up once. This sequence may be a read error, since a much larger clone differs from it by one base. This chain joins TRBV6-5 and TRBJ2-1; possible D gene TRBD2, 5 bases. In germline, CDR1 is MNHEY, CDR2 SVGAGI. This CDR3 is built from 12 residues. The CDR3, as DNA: TGTACCAGCAGTTCCGGACTGGGTGAGCAGTTCTTC. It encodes CTSSSGLGEQFF.

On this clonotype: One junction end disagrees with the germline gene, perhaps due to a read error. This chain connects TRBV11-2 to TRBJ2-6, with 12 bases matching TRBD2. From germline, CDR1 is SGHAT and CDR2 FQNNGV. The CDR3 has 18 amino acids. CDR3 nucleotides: TGTGCCAGCAGTCCGACTAGCGGGGGAACCACTGGGGCCAACGTCCAGACTTTC. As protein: CASSPTSGGTTGANVQTF. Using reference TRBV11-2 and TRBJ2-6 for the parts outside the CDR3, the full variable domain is EAGVAQSPRYKIIEKRQSVAFWCNPISGHATLYWYQQILGQGPKLLIQFQNNGVVDDSQLPKDRFSAERLKGVDSTLKIQPAKLEDSAVYLCASSPTSGGTTGANVQTFGAGSRLTVL.

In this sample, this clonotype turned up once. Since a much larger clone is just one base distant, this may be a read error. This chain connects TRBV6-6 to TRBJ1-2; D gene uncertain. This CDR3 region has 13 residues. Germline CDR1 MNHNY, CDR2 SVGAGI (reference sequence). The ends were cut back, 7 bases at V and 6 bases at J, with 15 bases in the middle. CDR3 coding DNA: TGTGCCAGCACGCCCGACGGCAACAATGGCTACACCTTC. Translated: CASTPDGNNGYTF.

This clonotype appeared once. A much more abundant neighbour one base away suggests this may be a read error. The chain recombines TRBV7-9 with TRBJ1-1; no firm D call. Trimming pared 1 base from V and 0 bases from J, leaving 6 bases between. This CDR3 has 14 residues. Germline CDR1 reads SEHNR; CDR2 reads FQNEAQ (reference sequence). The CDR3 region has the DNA TGTGCCAGCAGCTTAGATCATCTGAACACTGAAGCTTTCTTT. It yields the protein CASSLDHLNTEAFF.

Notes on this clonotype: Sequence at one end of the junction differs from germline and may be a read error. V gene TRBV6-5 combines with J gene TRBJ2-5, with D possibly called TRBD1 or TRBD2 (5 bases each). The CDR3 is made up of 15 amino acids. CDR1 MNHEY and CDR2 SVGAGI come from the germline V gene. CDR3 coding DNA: TGTGCCAGAAGTTACTCGGTTGGGGGTTTTGAGAGCCAGTACTTC. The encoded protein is CARSYSVGGFESQYF.

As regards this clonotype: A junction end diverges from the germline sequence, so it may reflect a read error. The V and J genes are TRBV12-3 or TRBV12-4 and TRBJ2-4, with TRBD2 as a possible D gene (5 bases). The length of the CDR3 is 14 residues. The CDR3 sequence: CASNLAPKENIQYF. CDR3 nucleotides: TGTGCCAGCAATTTAGCGCCTAAGGAAAACATTCAGTACTTC.